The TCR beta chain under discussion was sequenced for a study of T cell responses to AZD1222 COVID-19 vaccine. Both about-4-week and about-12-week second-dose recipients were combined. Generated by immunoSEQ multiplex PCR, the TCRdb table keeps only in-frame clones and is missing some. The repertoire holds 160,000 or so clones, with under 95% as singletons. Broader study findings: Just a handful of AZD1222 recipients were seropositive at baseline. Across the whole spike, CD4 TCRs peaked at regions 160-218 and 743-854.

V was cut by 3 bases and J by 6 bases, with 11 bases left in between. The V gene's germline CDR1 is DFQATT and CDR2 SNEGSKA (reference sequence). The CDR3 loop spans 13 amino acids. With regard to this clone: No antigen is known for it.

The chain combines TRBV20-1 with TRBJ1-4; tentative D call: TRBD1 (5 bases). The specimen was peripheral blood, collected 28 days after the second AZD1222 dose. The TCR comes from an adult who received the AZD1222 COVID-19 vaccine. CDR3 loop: CSASSWGDEKLFF. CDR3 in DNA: TGCAGTGCTAGTAGTTGGGGGGATGAAAAACTGTTTTTT.